Following are 16 T cell receptor beta chains from one sample sequenced in a study of T cell repertoires in cytomegalovirus infection (dated by TCRdb to between 2018 and 2021). No cognate antigen is known for these TCRs. The treatment or condition label, as the study defines it: in vitro stimulation with specific CMV peptide epitopes to enrich CMV-specific T cells. This sample was sequenced with an Illumina HiSeq 1500. The public sequencing data were trimmed at Q25 with fastp and processed into clonotypes with MiXCR by TCRdb, which kept only in-frame beta chains. Rows are unified per CDR3 protein, each entry keeping the most common DNA and genes. For this sample the table gives fewer than 950,000 distinct CDR3 sequences, of which around a third were detected only once. Of the sample, around an eighth falls within the top ten clones. The sample was cultured CD8+ T cells from PBMCs, taken from culture after CMV antigen stimulation. These receptors originate from a human donor in good health (CMV status not recorded). Some clones in this sample may be carry-over from other donors' samples.

The chain has TRBV10-3 and TRBJ2-1; perhaps TRBD2 as D (6 bases). Trimming removed 6 bases at V and 1 base at J, with 10 bases between. CDR3 length: 14 amino acids. Germline V gene sequence: CDR1 ENHRY, CDR2 SYGVKD. CDR3 residues: CAISPGDSYNEQFF. CDR3 DNA sequence: TGTGCCATCAGCCCGGGGGATTCCTACAATGAGCAGTTCTTC.

The chain is built from TRBV13 and TRBJ2-7; D may be TRBD1 (5 bases). CDR3 length equals 15 residues. CDR1 and CDR2 (germline): PRHDT, FYEKMQ (reference sequence). V was cut by 5 bases and J by 3 bases, with 17 bases left in between. In DNA form, the CDR3 reads TGTGCCAGCAGCCCGGCCCAAGGGGTTCGCTACGAGCAGTACTTC. It yields the protein CASSPAQGVRYEQYF.

CDR3: CASNQGRELFF. The CDR3 nucleotides read TGTGCCAGCAACCAGGGAAGGGAGCTGTTTTTT. V usage is TRBV2 and J usage is TRBJ2-2, with TRBD1 as a possible D gene (5 bases). This CDR3 has 11 amino acids. Per germline, CDR1 SNHLY and CDR2 FYNNEI. Between the trimmed V and J ends, which lost 7 bases and 9 bases, there was a span of 9 bases.

A note on this clonotype: A single base separates this from a much larger clone, so it may be a read error. The chain carries TRBV7-9 and TRBJ2-2; 7 nucleotides agree with TRBD1. CDR3 length: 16 amino acids. Per the germline V gene, CDR1 is SEHNR and CDR2 is FQNEAQ (reference sequence). DNA of the CDR3: TGTGCCAGCAGCCCCCGACAGGGTGCGAACACCGGGGAGCTGGTTTTT. Translated: CASSPRQGANTGELVF.

This clonotype was recorded many times. The genes are TRBV20-1 and TRBJ2-7; D may be TRBD1 (6 bases). V was pared by 3 bases and J by 2 bases, with 11 bases between. This CDR3 has 13 amino acids. Germline V gives CDR1 DFQATT, CDR2 SNEGSKA (reference sequence). Written as DNA, the CDR3 is TGCAGTGCTAGGAGTACAGGGCCCTACGAGCAGTACGTC. This sequence encodes CSARSTGPYEQYV.

The chain is built from TRBV7-6 and TRBJ1-6; D is possibly TRBD1 (5 bases). Germline values: CDR1 SGHVS, CDR2 FNYEAQ. This CDR3 is built from 15 residues. V was cut by 5 bases and J by 3 bases, with 11 bases left in between. The chain's CDR3 is CASSLGPSYNSPLHF. DNA for the CDR3: TGTGCCAGCAGCCTGGGGCCAAGCTATAATTCACCCCTCCACTTT.

The V call is TRBV10-2, the J call TRBJ1-2; a possible D gene is TRBD1 (5 bases). CDR3 length equals 13 residues. Trimming left V 2 bases short and J 7 bases short, with 11 bases between. Germline lookup yields CDR1 WSHSY and CDR2 SAAADI. CDR3 in DNA: TGCGCCAGCAGTGAGGGGGCGCGCGCTGGCTACACCTTC. Amino acid sequence: CASSEGARAGYTF.

By share, this clonotype ranks as medium-sized. The chain combines TRBV7-8 with TRBJ2-1; no clear D. The CDR3 loop spans 11 amino acids. Germline V lookup: CDR1 SGHVS, CDR2 FQNEAQ. The ends were cut back, 3 bases at V and 6 bases at J, with 3 bases in the middle. The CDR3 protein is CASSFTNEQFF. The DNA of the CDR3 is TGTGCCAGCAGCTTCACCAATGAGCAGTTCTTC.

The rearrangement joins TRBV7-6 to TRBJ2-2, with a tentative D call TRBD2 (5 bases). CDR3 size: 15 residues. V was clipped by 5 bases and J by 6 bases, with 16 bases between them. CDR1 is SGHVS and CDR2 is FNYEAQ in the germline V gene. CDR3 in DNA: TGTGCCAGCAGCGATGACTGGGAGCCGGCCGGGGAGCTGTTTTTT. Translation: CASSDDWEPAGELFF. Full variable domain (rest looked up from reference TRBV7-6 and TRBJ2-2): GAGVSQSPRYKVTKRGQDVALRCDPISGHVSLYWYRQALGQGPEFLTYFNYEAQQDKSGLPNDRFSAERPEGSISTLTIQRTEQRDSAMYRCASSDDWEPAGELFFGEGSRLTVL.

There are a few counts of this clonotype. V usage is TRBV19 and J usage is TRBJ1-5, with 8 bases fitting TRBD1. Germline V lookup: CDR1 LNHDA, CDR2 SQIVND (reference sequence). There are 14 residues in the CDR3. Unmatched junction bases numbered 6, after V lost 4 bases and J lost 7 bases. CDR3 amino acids: CASSTRTGRQPQHF. The CDR3 coding sequence is TGTGCCAGTAGTACTCGGACAGGGCGGCAGCCCCAGCATTTT.

The chain couples TRBV20-1 to TRBJ2-2; D is perhaps TRBD1 (6 bases). V was pared by 3 bases and J by 2 bases, with 22 bases between. The CDR3 extends over 18 amino acids. CDR1 is DFQATT and CDR2 is SNEGSKA in the germline V gene (reference sequence). The CDR3 DNA reads TGCAGTGCTAGTGTCAGGGCGATTGGACAGACAAACACCGGGGAGCTGTTTTTT. Translated, it gives CSASVRAIGQTNTGELFF.

This clonotype has more than one count but fewer than ten. V is TRBV7-6 and J is TRBJ2-6; no firm D call. CDR1 is SGHVS, CDR2 FNYEAQ, per germline. The CDR3 consists of 15 residues. Trimming pared 5 bases from V and 4 bases from J, leaving 12 bases between. CDR3 region: CASSQRAWGANVLTF. CDR3 bases: TGTGCCAGCAGCCAACGGGCCTGGGGGGCCAACGTCCTGACTTTC.

The chain carries TRBV7-8 and TRBJ2-1; no reliable D call. Germline CDR1 and CDR2: SGHVS and FQNEAQ. V shed 1 base and J shed 15 bases, with 7 bases lying between them. The CDR3 is 10 amino acids. CDR3 DNA sequence: TGTGCCAGCAGCTTAGTGAGACCGTTCTTC. Translating it yields CASSLVRPFF.

A few counts support this clonotype. The V gene is TRBV7-8, the J gene TRBJ2-5, with 14 bases aligning to TRBD2. Germline CDR1 and CDR2: SGHVS and FQNEAQ. This CDR3 contains 16 residues. The V and J ends lost 6 bases and 2 bases, in that order; junction bases with no gene match: 5. This chain's CDR3 is CASRSTSGGEQETQYF. The CDR3 nucleotides read TGTGCCAGCAGATCGACTAGCGGGGGGGAACAAGAGACCCAGTACTTC.

This clonotype was detected only a few times. This chain uses TRBV4-1 with TRBJ2-1; D may be TRBD1 (5 bases). This CDR3 has 16 residues. Deletions cut 0 bases from V and 2 bases from J, with 11 bases between. Looked up from germline, CDR1 is MGHRA and CDR2 is YSYEKL. The CDR3 bases are TGCGCCAGCAGCCAAGAGAGGTCAGGGACCTACAATGAGCAGTTCTTC. It specifies CASSQERSGTYNEQFF.

This clonotype was seen a few times. In nucleotides, the CDR3 is TGTGCCAGTAGTATTCTGGGGCAGGCAGATACGCAGTATTTT. Translated: CASSILGQADTQYF. The chain links TRBV19 to TRBJ2-3, with a weak D call TRBD1 (5 bases). CDR3 length: 14 residues. The ends were cut back, 3 bases at V and 4 bases at J, with 11 bases in the middle. CDR1 and CDR2 from the germline V gene are LNHDA and SQIVND (reference sequence).